Each of the 3 T cell receptor beta chains below was sequenced from the same sample in a study of shared clonotypes between healthy human individuals. Generated by immunoSEQ multiplex PCR, the TCRdb table keeps only in-frame clones and is missing some. The sample has under 1 million clones, 95% to 97% seen once. CD45RO-negative cells were positively selected for CCR7, leaving out terminally differentiated effector memory CD45RA+ cells. Input material: naive CD8+ T cells sorted from blood. Receptor source: a man aged 25-40 years in good health.

This chain connects TRBV11-2 to TRBJ2-7; D not resolved. The V gene lost 4 bases and the J gene lost 5 bases, with 9 bases spanning the gap. Germline assignment: CDR1 SGHAT and CDR2 FQNNGV. The CDR3 loop spans 12 amino acids. The CDR3 region is CASSSVSDEQYF. The CDR3 nucleotides read TGTGCCAGCAGCTCCGTGAGCGACGAGCAGTACTTC.

J is TRBJ2-2 and V is TRBV7-2; D not certain. V lost 5 bases and J 4 bases, leaving 14 bases between the germline ends. Germline V gives CDR1 SGHTA, CDR2 FQGNSA. CDR3 length: 15 residues. CDR3 nucleotides: TGTGCCAGCAGCCGAAGGGAAAGTGCCACCGGGGAGCTGTTTTTT. Encoded protein: CASSRRESATGELFF. The whole variable domain, filled in from reference TRBV7-2 and TRBJ2-2, reads GAGVSQSPSNKVTEKGKDVELRCDPISGHTALYWYRQSLGQGLEFLIYFQGNSAPDKSGLPSDRFSAERTGGSVSTLTIQRTQQEDSAVYLCASSRRESATGELFFGEGSRLTVL.

This clone was found once. Relative to the germline gene, one junction end is altered; a read error may explain this. This same CDR3 is encoded by further DNA sequences in the sample. The chain uses TRBV29-1 and TRBJ2-7; 10 bases match TRBD1. Germline V CDR1 and CDR2: SQVTM, ANQGSEA. The CDR3 length is 14 residues. CDR3 protein: CSVEGTGESYEQYF. The CDR3 DNA is TGCAGCGTGGAAGGGACAGGGGAATCCTACGAGCAGTACTTC.